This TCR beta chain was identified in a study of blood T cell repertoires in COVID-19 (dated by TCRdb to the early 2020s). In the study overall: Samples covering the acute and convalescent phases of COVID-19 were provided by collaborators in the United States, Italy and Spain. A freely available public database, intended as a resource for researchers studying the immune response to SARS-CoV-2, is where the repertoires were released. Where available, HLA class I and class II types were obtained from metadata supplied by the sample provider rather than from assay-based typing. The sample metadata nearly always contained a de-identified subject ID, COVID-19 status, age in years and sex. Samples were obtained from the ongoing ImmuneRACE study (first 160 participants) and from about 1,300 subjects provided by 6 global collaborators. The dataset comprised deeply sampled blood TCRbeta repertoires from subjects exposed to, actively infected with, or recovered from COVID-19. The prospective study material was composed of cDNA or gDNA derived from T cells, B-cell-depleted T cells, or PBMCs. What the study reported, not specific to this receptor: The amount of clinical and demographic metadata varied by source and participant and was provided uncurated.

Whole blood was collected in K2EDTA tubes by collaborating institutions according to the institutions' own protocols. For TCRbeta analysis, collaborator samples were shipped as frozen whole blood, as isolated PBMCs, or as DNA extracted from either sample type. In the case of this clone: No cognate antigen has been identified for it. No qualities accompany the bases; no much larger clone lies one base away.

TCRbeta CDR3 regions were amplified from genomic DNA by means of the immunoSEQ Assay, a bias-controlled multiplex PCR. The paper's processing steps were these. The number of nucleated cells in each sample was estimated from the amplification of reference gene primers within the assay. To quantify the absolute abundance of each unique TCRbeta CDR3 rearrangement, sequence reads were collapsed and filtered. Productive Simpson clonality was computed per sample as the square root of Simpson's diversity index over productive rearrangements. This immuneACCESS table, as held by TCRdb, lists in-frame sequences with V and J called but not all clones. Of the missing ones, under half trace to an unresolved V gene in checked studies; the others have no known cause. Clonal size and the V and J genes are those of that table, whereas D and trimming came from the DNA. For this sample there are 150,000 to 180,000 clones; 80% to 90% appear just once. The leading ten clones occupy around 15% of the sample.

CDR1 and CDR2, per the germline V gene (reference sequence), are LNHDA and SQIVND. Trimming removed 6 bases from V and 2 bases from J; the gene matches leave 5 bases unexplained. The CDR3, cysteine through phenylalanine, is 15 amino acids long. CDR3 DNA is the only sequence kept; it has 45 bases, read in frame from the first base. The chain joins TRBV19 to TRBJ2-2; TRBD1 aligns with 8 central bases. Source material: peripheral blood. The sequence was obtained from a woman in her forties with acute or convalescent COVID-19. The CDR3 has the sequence CASRNDRGNTGELFF. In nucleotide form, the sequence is TGTGCCAGTAGAAATGACAGGGGTAACACCGGGGAGCTGTTTTTT.